The subject of this entry is one TCR beta chain. The target antigen is unknown. These data come from a study of CD8+ T cells in alopecia areata. Study-level information: Treated individuals took tofacitinib by mouth, 5 to 10 mg twice daily. Dosing spanned 6 to 18 months on tofacitinib, then 6 months off drug. Overall study results and limits: Mouse data revealed clearer TCR sharing than patient data did, a gap possibly tied to HLA. Affected scalp, especially in alopecia totalis/universalis, had a higher clonality than normal scalp did.

cDNA reverse transcribed from extracted RNA served as the sequencing template. The repertoire was sequenced with immunoSEQ multiplex PCR; TCRdb's copy has only in-frame clones and lacks some. The sample holds roughly 75,000 clones, roughly three fifths seen once. The CDR3 length is 15 residues. The V gene lost 1 base and the J gene lost 0 bases, with 7 bases spanning the gap. Germline V gene lookup returns CDR1 SEHNR and CDR2 FQNEAQ (reference sequence). This rearrangement joins TRBV7-9 to TRBJ1-5, with unresolved D. The material sequenced was CD8+ T cells sorted from blood, taken at week 0. The clonotype comes from a human donor with alopecia areata. The CDR3 nucleotides are TGTGCCAGCAGCTTAGATTCCAATAGCAATCAGCCCCAGCATTTT. Amino acids: CASSLDSNSNQPQHF.